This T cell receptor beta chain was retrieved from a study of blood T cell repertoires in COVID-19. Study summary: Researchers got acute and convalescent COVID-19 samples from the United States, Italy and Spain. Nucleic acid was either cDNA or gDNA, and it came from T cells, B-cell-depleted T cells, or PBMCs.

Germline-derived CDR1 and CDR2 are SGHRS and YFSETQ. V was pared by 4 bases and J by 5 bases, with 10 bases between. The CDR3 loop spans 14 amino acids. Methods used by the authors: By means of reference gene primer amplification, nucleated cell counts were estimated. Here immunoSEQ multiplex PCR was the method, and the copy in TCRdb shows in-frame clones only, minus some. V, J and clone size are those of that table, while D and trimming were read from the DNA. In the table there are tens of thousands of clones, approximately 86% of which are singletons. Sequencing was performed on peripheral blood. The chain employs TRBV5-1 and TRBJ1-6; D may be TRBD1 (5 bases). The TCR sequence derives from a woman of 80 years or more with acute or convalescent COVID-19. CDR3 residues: CASSMDTNNSPLHF. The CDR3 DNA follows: TGCGCCAGCAGCATGGACACCAATAATTCACCCCTCCACTTT.